This T cell receptor (beta chain) emerged from a study of blood T cell repertoires in COVID-19. About the study: Spain, Italy and the United States supplied samples that represented acute and convalescent COVID-19. PBMCs, B-cell-depleted T cells, or T cells provided the cDNA or gDNA that made up the material.

The ends lost 4 bases at V and 5 bases at J; junction bases unmatched: 12. The germline V gene has CDR1 SGDLS and CDR2 YYNGEE. CDR3 length equals 17 residues. Per the original methods: Scientists estimated how many nucleated cells there were by amplifying reference gene primers. The repertoire was sequenced with immunoSEQ multiplex PCR; TCRdb's copy has only in-frame clones and lacks some. The D gene and trimming were derived from the DNA, and the V and J assignments and clone size from that table. The data show roughly 53,000 clones, with 77% seen just once and about 45% held by the top ten. The chain recombines TRBV9 with TRBJ2-5, with TRBD2 matching 12 bases. The sequencing sample was made of peripheral blood. The receptor was derived from a man between 70 and 80 years old with active or convalescent COVID-19. In nucleotides, the CDR3 is TGTGCCAGCAGCCCCGGACTAGCGGGGTTCACTGGGGAGACCCAGTACTTC. Translation: CASSPGLAGFTGETQYF.